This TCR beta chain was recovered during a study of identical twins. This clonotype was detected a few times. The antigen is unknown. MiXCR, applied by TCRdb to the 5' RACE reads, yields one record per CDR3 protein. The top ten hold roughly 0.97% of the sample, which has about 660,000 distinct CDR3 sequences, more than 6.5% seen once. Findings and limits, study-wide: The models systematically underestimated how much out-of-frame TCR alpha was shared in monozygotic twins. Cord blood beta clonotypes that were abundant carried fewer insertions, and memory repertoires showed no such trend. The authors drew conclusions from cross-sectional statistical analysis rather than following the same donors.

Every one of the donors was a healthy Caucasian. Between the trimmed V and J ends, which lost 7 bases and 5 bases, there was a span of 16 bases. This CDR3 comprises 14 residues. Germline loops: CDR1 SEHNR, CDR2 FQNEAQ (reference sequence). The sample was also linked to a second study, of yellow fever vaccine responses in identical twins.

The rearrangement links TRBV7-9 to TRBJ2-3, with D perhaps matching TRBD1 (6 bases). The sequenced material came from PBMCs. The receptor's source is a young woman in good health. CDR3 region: CASTQQGGIDTQYF. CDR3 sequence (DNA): TGTGCCAGCACCCAACAGGGTGGAATAGATACGCAGTATTTT.